Each of the 16 T cell receptor beta chains below was sequenced from the same sample in a study of regulatory T cells in long-lasting Graves disease (dated by TCRdb to the early 2020s). The method was multiplex PCR. The reads were generated on an Illumina HiSeq 4000. To build TCR beta libraries, CDR3 regions were amplified by Arm-PCR using iRepertoire HTBI primers. The public reads were reprocessed in TCRdb via fastp at Q25 and MiXCR, keeping in-frame beta chains. Every CDR3 protein is listed once, alongside the most common genes and DNA of its rows. In all, the sample holds fewer than 350,000 distinct CDR3 sequences, and under 20% of those were seen once. 35% to 45% of the sample is taken by the ten largest. Read against the paper, the sample's time point label means: newly diagnosed GD, antithyroid drugs for less than 3 months. For both TCR sequencing and RNA sequencing, RNA was extracted from PBMCs using TRIzol.

The source material was peripheral blood mononuclear cells (PBMCs), sampled at new diagnosis, from a patient treated with antithyroid drugs. Receptor source: a female donor with Graves disease.

The rearrangement joins TRBV5-4 to TRBJ2-7; TRBD2 aligns across 8 bases. Germline assignment: CDR1 SGHNT and CDR2 YYREEE (reference sequence). V trimming: 0 bases; J trimming: 5 bases; junction bases outside the gene matches: 7. This CDR3 region has 15 residues. DNA of the CDR3: TGTGCCAGCAGCTTGGAGGGACTAGGTTCCCACGAGCAGTACTTC. Protein: CASSLEGLGSHEQYF.

This clonotype has only a few counts. This chain links TRBV20-1 with TRBJ2-2; weak D call: TRBD2 (6 bases). The CDR3 is made up of 15 amino acids. CDR1 DFQATT and CDR2 SNEGSKA come from the germline V gene (reference sequence). Deletions cut 0 bases from V and 4 bases from J, with 12 bases between. CDR3 residues: CSARESLASTGELFF. DNA for the CDR3: TGCAGTGCTAGAGAGTCGCTAGCGAGCACCGGGGAGCTGTTTTTT.

This clonotype has a handful of counts. This chain connects TRBV7-9 to TRBJ2-7, with 8 bases fitting TRBD2. CDR3 length: 16 residues. The germline V gene has CDR1 SEHNR and CDR2 FQNEAQ (reference sequence). V was clipped by 4 bases and J by 3 bases; unmatched bases: 11. CDR3 in DNA: TGTGCCAGCAGCTCCCTCCTCGCGGGAGGCCTCTACGAGCAGTACTTC. Encoded protein: CASSSLLAGGLYEQYF.

V usage is TRBV5-4 and J usage is TRBJ1-5, with 11 nucleotides matching TRBD1. Germline V gene sequence: CDR1 SGHNT, CDR2 YYREEE (reference sequence). CDR3 size: 16 residues. Germline trimming cut 5 bases from V and 4 bases from J; bases unmatched to any gene: 8. CDR3 in amino acids: CASRMGTGGENQPQHF. The CDR3, as DNA: TGTGCCAGCAGAATGGGGACAGGGGGAGAGAATCAGCCCCAGCATTTT.

This clonotype came up many times. The chain has TRBV15 and TRBJ1-6; 12 nucleotides line up with TRBD1. The CDR3 spans 17 residues. The V segment lost 3 bases and the J segment 14 bases; nucleotides outside the gene matches: 14. In germline, CDR1 is LNHNV, CDR2 YYDKDF (reference sequence). DNA of the CDR3: TGTGCCACCAGCAGCGGGACAGGGGGCGCCCGGACCGGGTCCCTCCACTTT. It codes for CATSSGTGGARTGSLHF.

Of note for this clonotype: A much larger clone differs by one base, so this may be a read error. The chain recombines TRBV6-2 or TRBV6-3 with TRBJ2-5; 15 bases line up with TRBD2. The CDR3 covers 18 residues. CDR1 and CDR2 from the germline V gene are MNHEY and SVGEGT. CDR3 region: CASSTWTSGRGTYNEQSF. The CDR3, as DNA: TGTGCCAGCAGTACCTGGACTAGCGGGAGGGGAACCTACAATGAGCAGTCCTTC.

This clonotype was seen at least ten times. The V gene is TRBV15, the J gene TRBJ1-3, with D possibly matching TRBD1 (5 bases). This CDR3 is 15 amino acids long. The ends were cut back, 6 bases at V and 0 bases at J, with 12 bases in the middle. From germline, CDR1 is LNHNV and CDR2 YYDKDF (reference sequence). CDR3 protein: CATRRDGSSGNTIYF. As DNA, the CDR3 is TGTGCCACCAGACGGGACGGCAGCTCTGGAAACACCATATATTTT.

This clonotype was seen once. This likely traces to a read error, being one base from a far larger clone. The V gene is TRBV9, the J gene TRBJ2-2; 9 positions agree with TRBD2. Germline assignment: CDR1 SGDLS and CDR2 YYNGEE. This CDR3 has 17 amino acids. Trimming took 5 bases from V and 7 from J; bases not matched to a gene: 15. The CDR3 sequence is CASSEESASGTGGELFF. The CDR3 coding sequence is TGTGCCAGCAGTGAAGAATCGGCTAGCGGGACGGGCGGGGAGCTGTTTTTT.

This clonotype was detected many times. The CDR3: CASSYRDAGSPLHF. For the CDR3, the DNA is TGTGCCAGCAGTTACCGGGATGCGGGGTCACCCCTCCACTTT. This chain connects TRBV6-2 or TRBV6-3 to TRBJ1-6, with no clear D. CDR3 length: 14 residues. The ends were cut back, 2 bases at V and 10 bases at J, with 12 bases in the middle. Germline V lookup: CDR1 MNHEY, CDR2 SVGEGT.

In its sample, this clonotype was seen many times. V gene TRBV24-1 combines with J gene TRBJ2-7; the match to TRBD2 covers 10 bases. V was pared by 9 bases and J by 9 bases, with 4 bases of the junction left unmatched. Germline V gene data show CDR1 as KGHDR and CDR2 as SFDVKD. This CDR3 has 11 residues. The CDR3: CATGASGRQYF. The CDR3 DNA reads as TGTGCCACCGGGGCTAGCGGGAGGCAGTACTTC.

The chain employs TRBV14 and TRBJ1-3; 7 bases align to TRBD1. The V gene end was trimmed by 3 bases and the J gene end by 2 bases; junction bases not matched to a gene: 4. Per the germline V gene, CDR1 is SGHDN and CDR2 is FVKESK. The CDR3 is made up of 15 amino acids. CDR3 DNA: TGTGCCAGCAGCCATCGAGGGGGCACTGGAAACACCATATATTTT. Translating it yields CASSHRGGTGNTIYF.

This clonotype was counted ten times or more. The chain employs TRBV5-1 and TRBJ2-3; D not resolved. The V and J ends lost 2 bases and 4 bases respectively, with 11 bases between them. CDR1 and CDR2 (germline): SGHRS, YFSETQ. The CDR3 is 14 residues long. The CDR3: CASSFGEVPDTQYF. CDR3 sequence (DNA): TGCGCCAGCAGCTTCGGAGAAGTGCCAGATACGCAGTATTTT.

Many counts were recorded for this clonotype. The gene calls are TRBV29-1 and TRBJ2-5, with D possibly being TRBD2 (6 bases). Germline-derived CDR1 and CDR2 are SQVTM and ANQGSEA. V was shortened by 6 bases and J by 4 bases, with 15 bases between the two germline ends. The CDR3 totals 13 residues. DNA for the CDR3: TGCAGCGTGTGGGCGGGAACGGGAGAGACCCAGTACTTC. Amino acids: CSVWAGTGETQYF.

This clonotype has a count of ten or more. The rearrangement links TRBV30 to TRBJ1-4, with TRBD1 matching 9 bases. From germline, CDR1 is GTSNPN and CDR2 SVGIG (reference sequence). CDR3 length equals 15 residues. Trimming cost V 2 bases and J 10 bases; bases outside gene matches: 11. The chain's CDR3 is CAWSSSGTGKRKLFF. The CDR3 DNA reads as TGTGCCTGGAGTTCATCCGGGACAGGGAAGAGAAAACTGTTTTTT.

This clonotype was observed many times. The chain couples TRBV2 to TRBJ2-3; D gene unclear. Germline V gene lookup returns CDR1 SNHLY and CDR2 FYNNEI. The V end was cut by 10 bases, the J end by 2 bases, with 13 bases between. The CDR3 totals 13 residues. The CDR3 DNA sequence: TGTGCCACCTCGGCCCCCTTCACAGATACGCAGTATTTT. Protein sequence: CATSAPFTDTQYF.

This clonotype was recorded at least ten times. The rearrangement joins TRBV29-1 to TRBJ2-3; 11 bases align to TRBD1. Trimming at V came to 6 bases and at J to 4 bases, leaving 6 bases not matched to a gene. Germline CDR1 SQVTM, CDR2 ANQGSEA. The length of the CDR3 is 14 residues. CDR3 nucleotide sequence: TGCAGCGTAGCGGGGGACAGGGGGGCAGATACGCAGTATTTT. Residues: CSVAGDRGADTQYF.